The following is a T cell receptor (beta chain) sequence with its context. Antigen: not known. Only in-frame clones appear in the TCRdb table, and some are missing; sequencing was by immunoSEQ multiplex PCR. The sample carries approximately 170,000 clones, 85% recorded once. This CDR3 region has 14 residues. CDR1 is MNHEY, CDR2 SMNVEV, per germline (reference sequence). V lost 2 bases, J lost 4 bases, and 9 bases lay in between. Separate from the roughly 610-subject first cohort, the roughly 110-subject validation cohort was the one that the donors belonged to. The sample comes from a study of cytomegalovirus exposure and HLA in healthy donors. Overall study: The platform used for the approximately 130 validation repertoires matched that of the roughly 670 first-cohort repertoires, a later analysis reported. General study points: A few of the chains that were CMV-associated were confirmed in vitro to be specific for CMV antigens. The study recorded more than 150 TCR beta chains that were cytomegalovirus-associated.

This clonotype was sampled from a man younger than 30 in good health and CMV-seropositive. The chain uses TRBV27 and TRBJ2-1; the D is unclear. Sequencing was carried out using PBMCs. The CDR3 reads CASSLTDNYNEQFF. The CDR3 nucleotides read TGTGCCAGCAGTTTAACAGACAATTACAATGAGCAGTTCTTC.